Listed below are T cell receptor beta chains from one sample, sequenced in a study of blood T cell repertoires in COVID-19. The data were produced by immunoSEQ multiplex PCR, yet TCRdb's version contains in-frame clones alone and is incomplete. Of around 63,000 clones listed, approximately 87% were seen once; the top ten hold 1.2%. Sequencing was performed on peripheral blood. These receptors came from a woman aged 55-69 years with acute or convalescent COVID-19. Each CDR3 is given with its conserved first and last residue. D genes are given only for firm matches. Not all rows give a size; the values are once, few, many and, for expanded clones, a class.

d_call j_call clone_size v_call cdr3_aa cdr3_nt
. TRBJ2-1 . TRBV6-5 CASSSVRNEQFF TGTGCCAGCAGTTCCGTGAGGAATGAGCAGTTCTTC
. TRBJ1-1 . TRBV3-1/TRBV3-2 CASSQIFRGAHTEAFF TGTGCCAGCAGCCAAATATTTCGGGGGGCCCACACTGAAGCTTTCTTT
. TRBJ1-1 . TRBV7-3 CASSLTAGRGDTEAFF TGTGCCAGCAGCTTAACAGCCGGCCGGGGGGACACTGAAGCTTTCTTT
. TRBJ2-5 . TRBV5-6 CASSRSMAGRETQYF TGTGCCAGCAGTCGATCAATGGCGGGCAGGGAGACCCAGTACTTC
. TRBJ1-2 . TRBV5-1 CASSFTAGYGGYTF TGCGCCAGCAGCTTTACCGCAGGTTACGGTGGCTACACCTTC
. TRBJ2-2 . TRBV28 CASSFFVLTGKRAGELFF TGTGCCAGCAGTTTTTTTGTACTGACGGGGAAAAGGGCCGGGGAGCTGTTTTTT
. TRBJ1-2 . TRBV7-2 CASSLGHNNYGYTF TGTGCCAGCAGCTTGGGACACAACAACTATGGCTACACCTTC
. TRBJ2-2 . TRBV5-1 CASRTGRSNTGELFF TGCGCCAGCAGGACAGGCCGATCGAACACCGGGGAGCTGTTTTTT
. TRBJ2-1 once TRBV29-1 CSLRRRQGPNNEQFF TGCAGCCTTCGCAGGAGGCAGGGGCCAAACAATGAGCAGTTCTTC
TRBD1 TRBJ1-2 . TRBV5-1 CASSLDQGAIVGYTF TGCGCCAGCAGCTTGGATCAGGGGGCGATTGTGGGCTACACCTTC
TRBD2 TRBJ2-3 once TRBV29-1 CSIGGVTDTQYF TGCAGCATTGGGGGGGTCACAGATACGCAGTATTTT
TRBD1 TRBJ2-4 . TRBV11-2 CASSLDPTGAKNIQYF TGTGCCAGCAGCTTAGATCCGACAGGGGCCAAAAACATTCAGTACTTC
. TRBJ2-6 . TRBV11-2 CASNQGILTGANVLTF TGTGCCAGCAACCAGGGGATTCTTACAGGGGCCAACGTCCTGACTTTC
. TRBJ1-2 . TRBV29-1 CSVTQGYGYTF TGCAGCGTTACGCAGGGATACGGCTACACCTTC
TRBD1 TRBJ2-6 . TRBV11-1 CASSLATGGSGANVLTF TGTGCCAGCAGCTTAGCGACAGGGGGCAGTGGGGCCAACGTCCTGACTTTC
TRBD1 TRBJ1-4 few TRBV3-1/TRBV3-2 CASSQTGTGSEKLFF TGTGCCAGCAGCCAAACCGGGACAGGGAGCGAAAAACTGTTTTTT
. TRBJ2-2 few TRBV5-1 CASAFSAGELFF TGCGCCAGCGCCTTTAGCGCCGGGGAGCTGTTTTTT
TRBD1 TRBJ1-1 once TRBV15 CATSREGTGTEAFF TGTGCCACCAGCAGAGAAGGGACAGGGACTGAAGCTTTCTTT
. TRBJ1-2 . TRBV6-5 CASSYRGDGYTF TGTGCCAGCAGTTACCGGGGGGATGGCTACACCTTC
. TRBJ2-6 . TRBV27 CASRQGFGPPGANVLTF TGTGCCAGCAGACAGGGTTTCGGGCCCCCTGGGGCCAACGTCCTGACTTTC
TRBD1 TRBJ2-3 once TRBV10-3 CAITQGGNTDTQYF TGTGCCATTACACAGGGGGGAAACACAGATACGCAGTATTTT
. TRBJ1-2 . TRBV7-3 CASSLTGAGPNYGYTF TGTGCCAGCAGCTTAACAGGAGCGGGGCCAAACTATGGCTACACCTTC